This entry describes one T cell receptor (beta chain). Its target is unknown. Healthy donors of bone marrow made up the group. These data are taken from a study of cytomegalovirus exposure and HLA in healthy donors. Trimming removed 5 bases from V and 3 bases from J, with 13 bases in between. Germline V gives CDR1 MDHEN, CDR2 SYDVKM. The CDR3 length is 14 residues. Overall study results and limits: About 87% or about 30% of the time was how often most TCR beta V segments were productive, according to an earlier analysis.

In the PCR, 60 Vbeta and 13 Jbeta primers were used. The repertoire was sequenced with immunoSEQ multiplex PCR; TCRdb's copy has only in-frame clones and lacks some. This repertoire includes 40,000 to 60,000 clones. V usage is TRBV28 and J usage is TRBJ1-1; D not certain. The source of this sequence is a man between 40 and 49 years old in good health and CMV-seropositive. Source material: PBMCs. The CDR3 region is CASSPPKSYTEAFF. In DNA form, the CDR3 reads TGTGCCAGCAGTCCCCCGAAGAGCTACACTGAAGCTTTCTTT.